This TCR beta chain was recorded in a study of regulatory T cells in long-lasting Graves disease. In its sample, this clonotype was seen many times. Its target is not known. Researchers made TCR beta libraries by using iRepertoire HTBI primers and running Arm-PCR on CDR3 regions. TCRdb fed the multiplex PCR reads into MiXCR, producing one record per CDR3 protein. The sample has about 290,000 distinct CDR3 sequences, 22% seen once. The study's findings and limits: Only peripheral blood was studied, not thyroid tissue.

The time point was: persistent/refractory GD, antithyroid drugs over 5 years with positive TRAb. The TCR library was made from RNA extracted from PBMCs. Looked up from germline, CDR1 is SNHLY and CDR2 is FYNNEI. The CDR3 is 12 amino acids. V lost 1 base to trimming and J lost 3 bases, with 4 bases between them. Material: peripheral blood mononuclear cells (PBMCs), obtained when the disease was refractory, from a patient treated with antithyroid drugs. The clonotype originates from a female donor with Graves disease. This chain joins TRBV2 and TRBJ2-7; D unclear. This chain's CDR3 is CASSEGDYEQYF. The CDR3 DNA is TGTGCCAGCAGTGAAGGGGACTACGAGCAGTACTTC. The whole variable domain, filled in from reference TRBV2 and TRBJ2-7, reads EPEVTQTPSHQVTQMGQEVILRCVPISNHLYFYWYRQILGQKVEFLVSFYNNEISEKSEIFDDQFSVERPDGSNFTLKIRSTKLEDSAMYFCASSEGDYEQYFGPGTRLTVT.